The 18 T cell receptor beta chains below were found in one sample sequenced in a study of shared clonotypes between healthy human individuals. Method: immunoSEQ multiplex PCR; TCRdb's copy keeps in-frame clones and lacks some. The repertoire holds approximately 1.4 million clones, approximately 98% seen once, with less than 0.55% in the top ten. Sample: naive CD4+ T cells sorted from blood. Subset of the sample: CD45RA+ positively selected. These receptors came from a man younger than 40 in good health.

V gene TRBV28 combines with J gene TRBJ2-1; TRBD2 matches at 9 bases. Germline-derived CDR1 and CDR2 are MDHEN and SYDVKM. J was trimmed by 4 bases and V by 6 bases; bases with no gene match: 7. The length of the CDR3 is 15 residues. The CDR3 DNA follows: TGTGCCAGCAGCCGGCTAGCGGGGATTTACAATGAGCAGTTCTTC. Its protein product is CASSRLAGIYNEQFF.

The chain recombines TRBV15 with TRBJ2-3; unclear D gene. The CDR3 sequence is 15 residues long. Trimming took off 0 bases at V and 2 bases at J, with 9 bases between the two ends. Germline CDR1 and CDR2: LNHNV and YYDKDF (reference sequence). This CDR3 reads CATSRDPSFTDTQYF. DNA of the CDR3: TGTGCCACCAGCAGAGACCCCTCATTCACAGATACGCAGTATTTT.

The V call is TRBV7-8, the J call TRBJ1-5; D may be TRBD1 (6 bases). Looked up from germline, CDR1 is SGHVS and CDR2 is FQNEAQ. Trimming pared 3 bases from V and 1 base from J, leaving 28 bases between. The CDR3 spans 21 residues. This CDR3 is CASSFAPTGVKPPWSNQPQHF. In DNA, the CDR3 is TGTGCCAGCAGCTTCGCCCCGACAGGAGTAAAACCTCCTTGGAGCAATCAGCCCCAGCATTTT.

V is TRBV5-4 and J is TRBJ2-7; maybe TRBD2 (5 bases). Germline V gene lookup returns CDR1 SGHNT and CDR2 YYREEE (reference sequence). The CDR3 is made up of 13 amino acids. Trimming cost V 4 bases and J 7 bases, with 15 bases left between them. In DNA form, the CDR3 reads TGTGCCAGCAGCGAGGGCCTGGTGGGGGAGCAGTACTTC. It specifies CASSEGLVGEQYF.

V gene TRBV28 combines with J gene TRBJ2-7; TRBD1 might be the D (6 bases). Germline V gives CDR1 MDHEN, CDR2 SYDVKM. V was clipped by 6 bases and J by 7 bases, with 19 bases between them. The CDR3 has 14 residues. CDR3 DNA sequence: TGTGCCAGCAGCTCCGCGACAGGTCCCTTGGAGCAGTACTTC. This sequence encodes CASSSATGPLEQYF.

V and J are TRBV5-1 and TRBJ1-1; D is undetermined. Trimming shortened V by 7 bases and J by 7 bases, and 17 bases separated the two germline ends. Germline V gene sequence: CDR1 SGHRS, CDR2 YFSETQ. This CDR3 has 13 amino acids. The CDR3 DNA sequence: TGCGCCAGCCGCCCTTTAGTGGACTTTGAAGCTTTCTTT. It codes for CASRPLVDFEAFF.

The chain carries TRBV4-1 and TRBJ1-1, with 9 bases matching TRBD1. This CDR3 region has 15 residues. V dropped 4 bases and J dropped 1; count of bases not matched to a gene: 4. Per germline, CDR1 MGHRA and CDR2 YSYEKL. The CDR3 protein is CASSRGQGTNTEAFF. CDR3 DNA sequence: TGCGCCAGCAGCCGGGGACAGGGAACGAACACTGAAGCTTTCTTT.

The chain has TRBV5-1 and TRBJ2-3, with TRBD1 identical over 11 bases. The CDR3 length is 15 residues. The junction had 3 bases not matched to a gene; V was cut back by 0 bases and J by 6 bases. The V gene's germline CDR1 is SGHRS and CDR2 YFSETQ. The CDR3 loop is CASSLVRTGGDTQYF. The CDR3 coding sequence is TGCGCCAGCAGCTTGGTCAGGACAGGGGGCGATACGCAGTATTTT.

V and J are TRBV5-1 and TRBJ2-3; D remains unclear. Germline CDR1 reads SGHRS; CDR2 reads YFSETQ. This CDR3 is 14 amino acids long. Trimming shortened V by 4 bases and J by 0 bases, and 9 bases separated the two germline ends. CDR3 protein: CASSLPSSTDTQYF. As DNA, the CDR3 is TGCGCCAGCAGCCTTCCCTCCAGCACAGATACGCAGTATTTT.

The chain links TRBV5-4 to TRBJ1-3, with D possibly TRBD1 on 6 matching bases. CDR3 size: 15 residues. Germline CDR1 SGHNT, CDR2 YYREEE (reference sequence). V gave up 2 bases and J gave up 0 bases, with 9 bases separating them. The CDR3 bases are TGTGCCAGCAGCTTTACAGGGACCTCTGGAAACACCATATATTTT. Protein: CASSFTGTSGNTIYF.

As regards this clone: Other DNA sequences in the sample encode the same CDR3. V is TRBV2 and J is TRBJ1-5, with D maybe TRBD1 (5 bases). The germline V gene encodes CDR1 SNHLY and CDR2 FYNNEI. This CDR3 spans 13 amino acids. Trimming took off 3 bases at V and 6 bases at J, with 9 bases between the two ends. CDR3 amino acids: CASSEGRGQPQHF. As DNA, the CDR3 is TGTGCCAGCAGTGAGGGACGAGGTCAGCCCCAGCATTTT.

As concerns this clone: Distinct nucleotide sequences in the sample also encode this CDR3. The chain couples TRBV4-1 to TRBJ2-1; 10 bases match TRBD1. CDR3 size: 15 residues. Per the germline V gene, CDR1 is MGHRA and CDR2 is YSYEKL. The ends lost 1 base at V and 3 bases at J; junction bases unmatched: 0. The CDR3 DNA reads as TGCGCCAGCAGCCAAGGGGACAGGGGCTACAATGAGCAGTTCTTC. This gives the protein CASSQGDRGYNEQFF.

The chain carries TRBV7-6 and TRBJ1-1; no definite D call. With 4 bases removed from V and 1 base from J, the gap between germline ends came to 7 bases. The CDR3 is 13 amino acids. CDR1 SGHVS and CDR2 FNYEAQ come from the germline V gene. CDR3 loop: CASSYWRNTEAFF. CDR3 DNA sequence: TGTGCCAGCAGCTACTGGAGGAACACTGAAGCTTTCTTT. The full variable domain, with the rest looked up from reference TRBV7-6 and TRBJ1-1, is GAGVSQSPRYKVTKRGQDVALRCDPISGHVSLYWYRQALGQGPEFLTYFNYEAQQDKSGLPNDRFSAERPEGSISTLTIQRTEQRDSAMYRCASSYWRNTEAFFGQGTRLTVV.

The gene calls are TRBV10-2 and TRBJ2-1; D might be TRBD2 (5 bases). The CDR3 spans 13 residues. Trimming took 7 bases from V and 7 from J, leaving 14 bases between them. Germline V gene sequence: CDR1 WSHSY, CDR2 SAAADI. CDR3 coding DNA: TGCGCCAGCACAGGAGGCGGACTGAATGAGCAGTTCTTC. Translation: CASTGGGLNEQFF.

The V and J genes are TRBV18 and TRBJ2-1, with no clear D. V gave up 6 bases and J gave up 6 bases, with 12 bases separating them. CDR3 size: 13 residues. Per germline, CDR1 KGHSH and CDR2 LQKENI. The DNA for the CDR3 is TGTGCCAGCTCCCTCGCGCCCGGCAATGAGCAGTTCTTC. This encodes CASSLAPGNEQFF.

Here the CDR3 reads CASSFHRNTEAFF. The DNA for the CDR3 is TGTGCCAGCAGCTTCCACAGGAACACTGAAGCTTTCTTT. V gene TRBV7-6 combines with J gene TRBJ1-1, with D unresolved. Germline V gene sequence: CDR1 SGHVS, CDR2 FNYEAQ. CDR3 length equals 13 residues. With 3 bases removed from V and 1 base from J, the gap between germline ends came to 6 bases.

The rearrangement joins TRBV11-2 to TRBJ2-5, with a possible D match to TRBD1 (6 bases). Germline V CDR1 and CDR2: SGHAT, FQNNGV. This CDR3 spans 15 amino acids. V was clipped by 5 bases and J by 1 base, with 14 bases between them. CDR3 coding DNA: TGTGCCAGCAGCGTCGGTACAGGGCCCCAAGAGACCCAGTACTTC. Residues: CASSVGTGPQETQYF.

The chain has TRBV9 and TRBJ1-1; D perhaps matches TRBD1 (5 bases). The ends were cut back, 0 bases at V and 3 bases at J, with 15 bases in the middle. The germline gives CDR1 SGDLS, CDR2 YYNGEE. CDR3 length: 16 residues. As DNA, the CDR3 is TGTGCCAGCAGCGTAGCTACCGGGACGGATTACACTGAAGCTTTCTTT. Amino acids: CASSVATGTDYTEAFF.